Sequencing of this T cell receptor beta chain was carried out in a study of CD8+ T cells in alopecia areata. RNA extraction was followed by reverse transcription into cDNA, which acted as the sequencing template. Data came from immunoSEQ multiplex PCR; TCRdb stores just in-frame clones and leaves some out. The profile shows 150,000 or so clones, roughly 48% of them singletons. The CDR3 length is 16 residues. Trimming left V 0 bases short and J 3 bases short, with 15 bases between. Germline CDR1 reads MGHRA; CDR2 reads YSYEKL. From PBMCs, CD4+ and CD8+ T cells were sorted. This clone was detected a few times.

This chain links TRBV4-1 with TRBJ2-7; D is possibly TRBD1 (6 bases). Source material: CD4+ T cells sorted from blood. The source is a human donor with alopecia areata. The CDR3: CASSQDEQGKDYEQYF. The CDR3 nucleotides are TGCGCCAGCAGCCAAGACGAACAGGGAAAAGACTACGAGCAGTACTTC.